These 22 T cell receptor beta chains were sequenced from one sample in a study of cytomegalovirus exposure and HLA in healthy donors (dated by TCRdb to 2016 to 2017). The library was produced with the immunoSEQ multiplex PCR assay. For the multiplex PCR, a mixture combining 60 forward primers for TCR Vbeta segments and 13 reverse primers for TCR Jbeta segments was used. TCRdb's version of the immuneACCESS table is confined to in-frame rearrangements and falls short of the full clone set. An unresolved V gene accounts for under half of the shortfall where checked; the remainder is of unknown origin. For this sample the table gives about 190,000 clones, of which roughly 80% were detected only once. Of the sample, around 1.7% falls within the top ten clones. The sample was PBMCs. The source is a woman younger than 30 in good health and CMV-seronegative.

The rearrangement links TRBV11-3 to TRBJ1-3; 7 nucleotides match TRBD1. The length of the CDR3 is 15 residues. Per germline, CDR1 SGHNT and CDR2 YENEEA. V shed 1 base, J shed 4 bases, and the junction held 4 bases outside the gene matches. CDR3 nucleotide sequence: TGTGCCAGCAGCTTAGGACAGGGATTCGGAAACACCATATATTTT. Translated, it gives CASSLGQGFGNTIYF.

As regards this clone: A junction boundary mismatches the germline segment, possibly from a read error. V and J are TRBV4-1 and TRBJ2-7; 7 bases line up with TRBD1. The length of the CDR3 is 15 residues. The germline V gene encodes CDR1 MGHRA and CDR2 YSYEKL. The CDR3 DNA reads TGCGCCAGCAGCCAAGACGGGACAGCAACCTACAAGCAGTACTTC. This gives the protein CASSQDGTATYKQYF.

CDR3 coding DNA: TGTGCCAGCATCCCGGGGAGCGGGAGGGCCGGAAATGAGCAGTTCTTC. It specifies CASIPGSGRAGNEQFF. The J gene is TRBJ2-1, the V gene TRBV7-2; 10 bases agree with TRBD2. The CDR3 runs to 16 residues. After removal of 7 bases from V and 7 bases from J, the junction contained 13 bases not matched to a gene. From germline, CDR1 is SGHTA and CDR2 FQGNSA.

This clone was seen just once. The CDR3 sequence: CASSMSLAGGIYNEQFF. The CDR3 region has the DNA TGTGCCAGTAGTATGAGCCTAGCGGGAGGGATCTACAATGAGCAGTTCTTC. V and J are TRBV19 and TRBJ2-1; 12 nucleotides agree with TRBD2. This CDR3 is 17 amino acids long. Germline V gives CDR1 LNHDA, CDR2 SQIVND (reference sequence). Unmatched junction bases numbered 6, after V lost 3 bases and J lost 3 bases.

V usage is TRBV7-2 and J usage is TRBJ2-1, with TRBD2 as a possible D gene (5 bases). V lost 5 bases, J lost 9 bases, and 20 bases lay in between. CDR1 SGHTA and CDR2 FQGNSA come from the germline V gene. The CDR3 totals 15 residues. CDR3 sequence (DNA): TGTGCCAGCAGCCCCGAGGATTTGAGGGCCCGTGAGCAGTTCTTC. Translation gives CASSPEDLRAREQFF.

The CDR3 is CASSHISGTSVYNEQFF. For the CDR3, the DNA is TGCGCCAGCAGCCACATATCCGGGACTAGCGTCTACAATGAGCAGTTCTTC. The chain combines TRBV4-3 with TRBJ2-1; 10 bases line up with TRBD2. Per germline, CDR1 LGHNA and CDR2 YSLEER. This CDR3 spans 17 amino acids. J was trimmed by 3 bases and V by 3 bases; bases with no gene match: 8.

CDR3 loop: CASSQSRGGPFAYTF. CDR3 coding DNA: TGTGCCAGCAGCCAATCTCGGGGGGGACCCTTCGCCTACACCTTC. The genes are TRBV7-9 and TRBJ1-2; maybe TRBD1 (5 bases). The CDR3 totals 15 residues. Trimming took off 5 bases at V and 10 bases at J, with 23 bases between the two ends. In germline, CDR1 is SEHNR, CDR2 FQNEAQ (reference sequence).

The V gene is TRBV9, the J gene TRBJ2-2, with D possibly being TRBD2 (5 bases). This CDR3 has 16 amino acids. Deletions cut 4 bases from V and 6 bases from J, with 19 bases between. Germline V gene lookup returns CDR1 SGDLS and CDR2 YYNGEE. The CDR3 loop reads CASSPRSRNGAGELFF. CDR3 nucleotide sequence: TGTGCCAGCAGCCCCCGGTCCAGGAACGGGGCCGGGGAGCTGTTTTTT.

This chain connects TRBV6-6 to TRBJ2-2; D uncertain. Trimming left V 8 bases short and J 2 bases short, with 15 bases between. Germline CDR1 MNHNY, CDR2 SVGAGI (reference sequence). The CDR3 consists of 15 residues. The CDR3 DNA reads TGTGCCAGCCGGGTCGGCCTTAAAAACACCGGGGAGCTGTTTTTT. As protein: CASRVGLKNTGELFF.

The gene calls are TRBV29-1 and TRBJ1-1, with D perhaps TRBD1 (6 bases). The V gene's germline CDR1 is SQVTM and CDR2 ANQGSEA. Trimming removed 5 bases from V and 0 bases from J, with 19 bases in between. The CDR3 covers 16 residues. In nucleotides, the CDR3 is TGCAGCGTTAAATCTCAGGGGTGGGGTATGAACACTGAAGCTTTCTTT. It codes for CSVKSQGWGMNTEAFF.

This clone was seen just once. At one end the junction does not follow the germline gene, possibly because of a read error. The DNA of the CDR3 is TGTTCCAGCAGCTTATTAGGTAGCGGGCTTTCAGATACGCAGTATTTT. It codes for CSSSLLGSGLSDTQYF. This rearrangement joins TRBV7-9 to TRBJ2-3, with 7 bases aligning to TRBD2. Germline lookup yields CDR1 SEHNR and CDR2 FQNEAQ (reference sequence). The CDR3 runs 16 residues.

CDR3: CASSLSRGREYGYTF. Written as DNA, the CDR3 is TGTGCCAGCAGCTTAAGCAGGGGGCGCGAGTATGGCTACACCTTC. This sequence joins TRBV7-2 and TRBJ1-2; 8 bases align to TRBD1. J gave up 5 bases and V 2 bases, and 7 bases lay outside the gene matches. CDR1 is SGHTA and CDR2 is FQGNSA in the germline V gene. The CDR3 runs to 15 residues.

This clone appeared once. Compared with germline, one end of the junction differs, possibly owing to a read error. CDR3 sequence (DNA): TGTGCCAGCAGCCCCCAGTCCCTGAACGCTGAAGCTTTCTTT. This sequence encodes CASSPQSLNAEAFF. V is TRBV28 and J is TRBJ1-1; D gene ambiguous. The CDR3 extends over 14 amino acids. Germline loops: CDR1 MDHEN, CDR2 SYDVKM.

The chain uses TRBV27 and TRBJ1-1, with a weak D call TRBD1 (5 bases). The germline V gene has CDR1 MNHEY and CDR2 SMNVEV (reference sequence). V lost 0 bases, J lost 5 bases, and 16 bases lay in between. The CDR3 length is 16 residues. The CDR3 spells CASSLSQGVFGTEAFF. The CDR3 DNA reads TGTGCCAGCAGTTTATCCCAAGGGGTATTTGGAACTGAAGCTTTCTTT.

The genes are TRBV9 and TRBJ2-1; TRBD2 might be the D (6 bases). V lost 0 bases, J lost 3 bases, and 16 bases lay in between. Germline V CDR1 and CDR2: SGDLS, YYNGEE. CDR3 length: 17 amino acids. CDR3 residues: CASSVAQGPGSYNEQFF. DNA of the CDR3: TGTGCCAGCAGCGTAGCTCAGGGTCCCGGGAGCTACAATGAGCAGTTCTTC.

The chain carries TRBV29-1 and TRBJ2-3; the D gene is possibly TRBD2 (6 bases). Germline CDR1 reads SQVTM; CDR2 reads ANQGSEA. The CDR3 runs to 14 residues. Deletions cut 3 bases from V and 2 bases from J, with 12 bases between. CDR3 DNA: TGCAGCGTTGAGTACGGAGGGCCCACAGATACGCAGTATTTT. This sequence encodes CSVEYGGPTDTQYF.

The rearrangement uses TRBV7-8 and TRBJ2-1, with 8 bases that match TRBD2. V lost 3 bases and J lost 7; bases outside the gene matches: 5. The germline V gene has CDR1 SGHVS and CDR2 FQNEAQ. The CDR3 loop spans 14 amino acids. The CDR3 is CASSFKGLANEQFF. The CDR3, as DNA: TGTGCCAGCAGCTTCAAAGGACTAGCTAATGAGCAGTTCTTC.

The chain is built from TRBV5-4 and TRBJ2-3, with 10 bases that match TRBD1. Germline V gene sequence: CDR1 SGHNT, CDR2 YYREEE (reference sequence). V shed 3 bases and J 5 bases; nucleotides not matched to a gene: 9. The CDR3 spans 16 residues. CDR3 DNA: TGTGCCAGCAGCTCCCGGGACAGGGGAAAGGGAGATACGCAGTATTTT. Encoded protein: CASSSRDRGKGDTQYF.

The chain recombines TRBV27 with TRBJ2-4; 8 nucleotides match TRBD2. CDR1 and CDR2 from the germline V gene are MNHEY and SMNVEV (reference sequence). The length of the CDR3 is 15 residues. After removal of 6 bases from V and 7 bases from J, the junction contained 11 bases not matched to a gene. The CDR3 region is CASRPAGGRSNIQYF. CDR3 coding DNA: TGTGCCAGCAGACCCGCGGGCGGGAGGTCGAACATTCAGTACTTC.

The CDR3 coding sequence is TGCGCCAGCAGCCAAGAGCACAGGGGAAGGACATCCTACAATGAGCAGTTCTTC. This codes for CASSQEHRGRTSYNEQFF. The chain is built from TRBV4-1 and TRBJ2-1; TRBD1 agrees at 7 bases. This CDR3 has 18 residues. Trimming took 0 bases from V and 1 from J; bases not matched to a gene: 9. In germline, CDR1 is MGHRA, CDR2 YSYEKL.

V usage is TRBV2 and J usage is TRBJ2-3; 11 bases line up with TRBD2. V gave up 3 bases and J gave up 4 bases; unmatched junction bases: 9. CDR1 and CDR2 from the germline V gene are SNHLY and FYNNEI. The CDR3 extends over 17 amino acids. CDR3 amino acids: CASSDPGLAGLADTQYF. CDR3 in DNA: TGTGCCAGCAGTGATCCAGGACTAGCGGGTCTCGCAGATACGCAGTATTTT.

The V call is TRBV5-5, the J call TRBJ1-2; D is perhaps TRBD1 (6 bases). Trimming shortened V by 5 bases and J by 7 bases, and 18 bases separated the two germline ends. The CDR3 consists of 14 residues. Germline V gene data show CDR1 as SGHKS and CDR2 as YYEKEE (reference sequence). CDR3 sequence reads: CASRGQPGLGGYTF. DNA of the CDR3: TGTGCCAGCAGAGGACAGCCCGGGTTAGGTGGCTACACCTTC.